A single sample gave rise to the 14 T cell receptor beta chains below, sequenced in a study of response to subunit inactivated influenza vaccine. TCRdb itself ran the RT-PCR reads through MiXCR, one entry per CDR3 protein. The data show hundreds of thousands of distinct CDR3 sequences, 15% to 18% seen once. Here the sequenced sample was PBMCs from blood, taken roughly 12 days after vaccination. The receptors were sampled from a middle-aged man who received an inactivated influenza vaccine.

This clonotype has a handful of counts. This chain joins TRBV7-2 and TRBJ2-1; TRBD2 matches at 7 bases. After removal of 1 base from V and 8 bases from J, the junction contained 2 bases not matched to a gene. The CDR3 has 13 amino acids. The germline V gene has CDR1 SGHTA and CDR2 FQGNSA. The CDR3 bases are TGTGCCAGCAGCTTAGGGACTAGAGATGAGCAGTTCTTC. Protein product: CASSLGTRDEQFF.

The CDR3 reads CASSLDYRGLAGYNEQFF. CDR3 bases: TGTGCCAGCAGCTTAGATTATCGAGGACTAGCGGGTTACAATGAGCAGTTCTTC. This chain links TRBV11-2 with TRBJ2-1, with TRBD2 matching 11 bases. Germline CDR1 and CDR2: SGHAT and FQNNGV. The CDR3 covers 18 residues. J gave up 4 bases and V 0 bases, and 8 bases lay outside the gene matches.

The J gene is TRBJ2-1, the V gene TRBV20-1; the match to TRBD2 covers 14 bases. The J segment lost 10 bases and the V segment lost 6 bases, leaving 14 bases of the junction unmatched. Germline V gives CDR1 DFQATT, CDR2 SNEGSKA (reference sequence). CDR3 length: 16 amino acids. CDR3 protein: CSAPLPGTSGSFEQFF. In DNA form, the CDR3 reads TGCAGTGCCCCGCTACCCGGGACTAGCGGGAGTTTCGAGCAGTTCTTC.

The chain couples TRBV25-1 to TRBJ2-5, with D perhaps assigned TRBD1 or TRBD2 (5 bases each). There are 13 residues in the CDR3. Looked up from germline, CDR1 is MGHDK and CDR2 is SYGVNS. Trimming shortened V by 4 bases and J by 5 bases, and 11 bases separated the two germline ends. The CDR3 DNA sequence: TGTGCCAGCAGTGTTTACGGGGACGAGACCCAGTACTTC. Protein product: CASSVYGDETQYF.

This chain links TRBV20-1 with TRBJ2-7, with 8 positions matching TRBD1. V lost 2 bases and J lost 7; bases outside the gene matches: 4. Germline assignment: CDR1 DFQATT and CDR2 SNEGSKA (reference sequence). The CDR3 is 12 amino acids. The CDR3 sequence is CSARRDRREQYF. The DNA for the CDR3 is TGCAGTGCTAGAAGGGACAGGAGGGAGCAGTACTTC.

This chain uses TRBV12-3 or TRBV12-4 with TRBJ2-6, with 7 bases identical to TRBD2. V lost 3 bases to trimming and J lost 2 bases; unmatched junction nucleotides: 4. The CDR3 is made up of 16 amino acids. For the CDR3, the DNA is TGTGCCAGCAGTTTGGGGGGGTTCGCTGGGGCCAACGTCCTGACTTTC. Translating it yields CASSLGGFAGANVLTF.

The CDR3 coding sequence is TGCAGCGGCCTCCGGGTCACCGGGGAGCTGTTTTTT. Translating it yields CSGLRVTGELFF. The chain combines TRBV29-1 with TRBJ2-2; D is unclear. The CDR3 totals 12 residues. In germline, CDR1 is SQVTM, CDR2 ANQGSEA. V gave up 7 bases and J gave up 4 bases, with 10 bases separating them.

The chain combines TRBV7-9 with TRBJ2-1; 11 nucleotides agree with TRBD1. V was clipped by 4 bases and J by 4 bases; unmatched bases: 6. Per germline, CDR1 SEHNR and CDR2 FQNEAQ (reference sequence). CDR3 length: 16 amino acids. In DNA form, the CDR3 reads TGTGCCAGCAGCTCACCCGGGACAGGGGGATACAATGAGCAGTTCTTC. This encodes CASSSPGTGGYNEQFF.

This clonotype has only a few counts. The genes are TRBV7-9 and TRBJ1-1, with a weak D call TRBD1 (6 bases). The V gene's germline CDR1 is SEHNR and CDR2 FQNEAQ (reference sequence). The CDR3 extends over 14 amino acids. V lost 5 bases and J 4 bases, leaving 14 bases between the germline ends. The DNA for the CDR3 is TGTGCCAGCAGCCCCCCTAGGGGGTTCACTGAAGCTTTCTTT. Encoded protein: CASSPPRGFTEAFF.

The chain is built from TRBV7-2 and TRBJ2-5, with D maybe TRBD2 (5 bases). The CDR3 is made up of 14 amino acids. Per germline, CDR1 SGHTA and CDR2 FQGNSA. Trimming removed 1 base at V and 7 bases at J, with 13 bases between. In nucleotides, the CDR3 is TGTGCCAGCAGCTTAGGAGCTAAACGGGGGACCCAGTACTTC. This codes for CASSLGAKRGTQYF.

The CDR3 is CASSHDSANEKLFF. CDR3 DNA: TGTGCCAGCAGCCATGATTCGGCTAATGAAAAACTGTTTTTT. The chain joins TRBV7-8 to TRBJ1-4; D remains ambiguous. The V end lost 5 bases, the J end lost 3 bases, and 10 bases lay between the germline ends. The CDR3 spans 14 residues. Germline V gene lookup returns CDR1 SGHVS and CDR2 FQNEAQ.

The chain combines TRBV10-3 with TRBJ2-1; D is unclear. The CDR3 is made up of 13 amino acids. V lost 3 bases and J 5 bases, leaving 8 bases between the germline ends. Looked up from germline, CDR1 is ENHRY and CDR2 is SYGVKD. The DNA of the CDR3 is TGTGCCATCAGTGAAGGCAGAAACAATGAGCAGTTCTTC. Amino acid sequence: CAISEGRNNEQFF.

The sample holds a few counts of this clonotype. The DNA for the CDR3 is TGCAGTGCTAGAGGGCGGCGCTACGAGCAGTACTTC. Translated: CSARGRRYEQYF. The gene calls are TRBV20-1 and TRBJ2-7; no firm D call. CDR3 length: 12 amino acids. Germline V gene data show CDR1 as DFQATT and CDR2 as SNEGSKA (reference sequence). V was pared by 1 base and J by 3 bases, with 7 bases between.

There are a few counts of this clonotype. The V call is TRBV6-2 or TRBV6-3, the J call TRBJ1-2; D gene ambiguous. CDR1 MNHEY and CDR2 SVGEGT come from the germline V gene. CDR3 length equals 15 residues. V dropped 5 bases and J dropped 7 bases, with 20 bases sitting between them. The CDR3 here is CASSLQQPTLGGYTF. DNA for the CDR3: TGTGCCAGCAGTCTACAGCAACCAACTCTAGGTGGCTACACCTTC.